This T cell receptor beta chain comes out of a study of CD8+ T cells in alopecia areata. In the study overall: A 6-month period off drug followed tofacitinib, which lasted 6 to 18 months. Study observations and caveats: Many expanded lesional clones persisted in scalp and blood during tofacitinib treatment. Scalp samples also yield sequences of resident alphabeta T cells from normal skin. Scalp clonality, along with expanded CD8+ clones among the top 100, was significantly decreased by tofacitinib.

Comments on this clone: Antigen unknown. Other DNA sequences within the sample encode an identical CDR3.

Treatment in this sample: oral pan-JAK inhibitor, 5-10 mg twice daily. Sequencing relied on a cDNA template that was reverse transcribed from extracted RNA. The method was immunoSEQ multiplex PCR; TCRdb's version includes in-frame clones alone and lacks a portion of them. Found here are 200,000 or so clones, roughly 50% of them singletons; the top ten hold 5.5% to 6%. Per the germline V gene, CDR1 is MGHRA and CDR2 is YSYEKL. With 0 bases removed from V and 4 bases from J, the gap between germline ends came to 4 bases. The CDR3 totals 12 residues. The receptor comes from a human donor with alopecia areata. The sample here was CD4+ T cells sorted from blood, taken at week 24, from a patient treated with tofacitinib. This chain joins TRBV4-1 and TRBJ2-7, with no clear D. Here the CDR3 DNA reads TGCGCCAGCAGCCAAGATCGTTACGAGCAGTACTTC. Translating it yields CASSQDRYEQYF.